Detailed here is one TCR beta chain. Its target is not known. The data stem from a study of cytomegalovirus exposure and HLA in healthy donors. In the study overall: Inside one of the first data releases sat around 80 million unique TCRs taken from HLA-typed donors.

PCR employed 60 Vbeta and 13 Jbeta primers. Assay: immunoSEQ multiplex PCR; the TCRdb copy retains only in-frame clones and omits some. The data show some 110,000 clones, roughly four fifths seen once. Study-wide findings and caveats: In a later analysis, HLA-associated beta chains showed higher expansion and lower generation probabilities than comparable chains. There were reportedly fewer N-insertions in an Asian-associated ancestry cluster than the approximately 630-donor mean, in a later analysis. Later analysis demonstrated an association between a missense DCLRE1C variant and TCR beta V- and J-gene trimming.

Source material: PBMCs. The receptor was derived from a man aged 45-65 years in good health and CMV-seronegative.

CDR3 loop: CASSPYRERTEAFF. Written as DNA, the CDR3 is TGTGCCAGCAGCCCCTACAGGGAACGCACTGAAGCTTTCTTT. The genes are TRBV13 and TRBJ1-1, with a possible D match to TRBD1 (6 bases). Germline-derived CDR1 and CDR2 are PRHDT and FYEKMQ (reference sequence). This CDR3 region has 14 residues. V lost 5 bases to trimming and J lost 4 bases, with 14 bases between them.